A single sample gave rise to the 18 T cell receptor beta chains below, sequenced in a study of radiation and T cells in renal cell carcinoma. Sequenced by immunoSEQ multiplex PCR; TCRdb stores in-frame clones only, minus some. Seen here are approximately 25,000 clones, approximately 54% observed once, and the top ten hold less than 25%. Treatment: treatment-naive control, cytoreductive nephrectomy. This specimen consisted of tumor tissue, obtained from a patient whose treatment was nephrectomy without radiotherapy. The receptors originated from a human donor with renal cell carcinoma.

This clone is medium-sized in the sample. J is TRBJ2-2 and V is TRBV5-6; 10 nucleotides agree with TRBD1. CDR1 and CDR2 from the germline V gene are SGHDT and YYEEEE. V lost 3 bases to trimming and J lost 4 bases; unmatched junction nucleotides: 9. The CDR3 covers 17 residues. The CDR3 nucleotides read TGTGCCAGCAGCTCCTCGACAGGGGGCAGAGGCACCGGGGAGCTGTTTTTT. Protein: CASSSSTGGRGTGELFF. The full variable domain, its missing parts supplied by reference TRBV5-6 and TRBJ2-2, is DAGVTQSPTHLIKTRGQQVTLRCSPKSGHDTVSWYQQALGQGPQFIFQYYEEEERQRGNFPDRFSGHQFPNYSSELNVNALLLGDSALYLCASSSSTGGRGTGELFFGEGSRLTVL.

V usage is TRBV6-5 and J usage is TRBJ2-3, with D possibly matching TRBD1 (6 bases). Germline-derived CDR1 and CDR2 are MNHEY and SVGAGI. The CDR3 has 16 amino acids. With 4 bases removed from V and 2 bases from J, the gap between germline ends came to 16 bases. CDR3 in DNA: TGTGCCAGCAGTTCCGAGGGGGATCCGCCCACAGATACGCAGTATTTT. Its translation is CASSSEGDPPTDTQYF.

This chain connects TRBV6-6 to TRBJ1-6; TRBD1 might be the D (5 bases). This CDR3 contains 15 residues. V gave up 1 base and J gave up 10 bases, with 14 bases separating them. Germline V gene sequence: CDR1 MNHNY, CDR2 SVGAGI (reference sequence). CDR3 DNA sequence: TGTGCCAGCAGTTACTTCTCGGGGGTGGAATCACCCCTCCACTTT. Translating it yields CASSYFSGVESPLHF.

The J gene is TRBJ1-1, the V gene TRBV7-2; D not certain. CDR3 length: 13 amino acids. The V end was cut by 7 bases, the J end by 0 bases, with 9 bases between. CDR1 SGHTA and CDR2 FQGNSA come from the germline V gene. This CDR3 is CASKHDMNTEAFF. CDR3 nucleotide sequence: TGTGCCAGCAAACACGACATGAACACTGAAGCTTTCTTT.

This clone has more than one count but fewer than ten. The sample holds other DNA sequences that translate to the same CDR3. The chain uses TRBV9 and TRBJ2-3; 11 positions agree with TRBD2. Unmatched junction bases numbered 5, after V lost 3 bases and J lost 2 bases. The germline gives CDR1 SGDLS, CDR2 YYNGEE. This CDR3 has 16 residues. CDR3 nucleotide sequence: TGTGCCAGCAGCGGGGGGACTAGCGGCCTCACAGATACGCAGTATTTT. Protein sequence: CASSGGTSGLTDTQYF. Drawing the rest from reference TRBV9 and TRBJ2-3, the complete variable domain is DSGVTQTPKHLITATGQRVTLRCSPRSGDLSVYWYQQSLDQGLQFLIQYYNGEERAKGNILERFSAQQFPDLHSELNLSSLELGDSALYFCASSGGTSGLTDTQYFGPGTRLTVL.

The chain combines TRBV5-1 with TRBJ2-5, with 8 nucleotides matching TRBD2. This CDR3 region has 14 residues. V lost 4 bases and J lost 2; bases outside the gene matches: 4. Germline V gene data show CDR1 as SGHRS and CDR2 as YFSETQ. CDR3 nucleotides: TGCGCCAGCAGCCGAATAGCGGGGCAAGAGACCCAGTACTTC. This codes for CASSRIAGQETQYF.

The chain joins TRBV9 to TRBJ1-3, with a weak D call TRBD1 (5 bases). The CDR3 length is 16 residues. V was pared by 3 bases and J by 0 bases, with 13 bases between. In germline, CDR1 is SGDLS, CDR2 YYNGEE. The CDR3 coding sequence is TGTGCCAGCAGCGAACCTAGGGGTGTCTCTGGAAACACCATATATTTT. This sequence encodes CASSEPRGVSGNTIYF.

This sequence joins TRBV9 and TRBJ2-5; TRBD2 matches 11 bases. This CDR3 is built from 15 residues. Trimming removed 4 bases from V and 4 bases from J; junction bases left unmatched: 6. Germline CDR1 is SGDLS and CDR2 is YYNGEE. The CDR3 here is CASSFSGGAGETQYF. CDR3 in DNA: TGTGCCAGCAGCTTTAGCGGGGGGGCTGGAGAGACCCAGTACTTC.

V is TRBV18 and J is TRBJ2-7; maybe TRBD1 (6 bases). Germline lookup yields CDR1 KGHSH and CDR2 LQKENI. Trimming cost V 5 bases and J 0 bases, with 8 bases left between them. The CDR3 extends over 13 amino acids. The CDR3 loop is CASSEGVSYEQYF. Written as DNA, the CDR3 is TGTGCCAGCTCAGAGGGGGTCTCCTACGAGCAGTACTTC.

The table lists this clone with many counts. V gene TRBV5-5 combines with J gene TRBJ2-7, with 11 bases identical to TRBD1. This CDR3 has 14 amino acids. Unmatched junction bases numbered 1, after V lost 3 bases and J lost 2 bases. The germline V gene has CDR1 SGHKS and CDR2 YYEKEE (reference sequence). The CDR3 loop reads CASSWGQGAYEQYF. CDR3 in DNA: TGTGCCAGCAGCTGGGGACAGGGGGCCTACGAGCAGTACTTC.

This clone appeared a few times. The chain combines TRBV5-1 with TRBJ2-2; D unresolved. The CDR3 sequence is 15 residues long. With 0 bases removed from V and 6 bases from J, the gap between germline ends came to 12 bases. Germline V lookup: CDR1 SGHRS, CDR2 YFSETQ. CDR3 residues: CASSLAGSGAGELFF. DNA of the CDR3: TGCGCCAGCAGCTTGGCCGGAAGTGGGGCCGGGGAGCTGTTTTTT.

The chain carries TRBV4-2 and TRBJ1-5; a weak D match, TRBD1 (5 bases). Deletions cut 0 bases from V and 0 bases from J, with 15 bases between. The CDR3 length is 18 residues. From germline, CDR1 is LGHNA and CDR2 YNFKEQ. Here the CDR3 DNA reads TGTGCCAGCAGCCAAGAGGGACCCAGCGGAAATAGCAATCAGCCCCAGCATTTT. It codes for CASSQEGPSGNSNQPQHF.

CDR3 region: CASRAGLGNQPQHF. CDR3 bases: TGCGCCAGCAGAGCTGGACTGGGCAATCAGCCCCAGCATTTT. The chain is built from TRBV5-1 and TRBJ1-5, with D unclear. The V gene's germline CDR1 is SGHRS and CDR2 YFSETQ. The CDR3 is 14 residues long. The V end lost 5 bases, the J end lost 2 bases, and 11 bases lay between the germline ends.

This clone was counted between two and nine times. The gene calls are TRBV6-1 and TRBJ2-7; 9 nucleotides agree with TRBD1. The J segment lost 3 bases and the V segment lost 1 base, leaving 4 bases of the junction unmatched. The germline V gene encodes CDR1 MNHNS and CDR2 SASEGT. CDR3 length equals 15 residues. This CDR3 is CASSEGGTGLYEQYF. The CDR3 DNA is TGTGCCAGCAGTGAAGGCGGGACAGGGCTCTACGAGCAGTACTTC.

This chain links TRBV2 with TRBJ2-5; D may be TRBD1 or TRBD2 (5 bases each). The length of the CDR3 is 16 residues. Germline values: CDR1 SNHLY, CDR2 FYNNEI. Trimming removed 4 bases from V and 2 bases from J, with 17 bases in between. The chain's CDR3 is CASSGMVSGQQETQYF. DNA of the CDR3: TGTGCCAGCAGTGGGATGGTAAGCGGACAACAAGAGACCCAGTACTTC.

This rearrangement joins TRBV7-9 to TRBJ1-2; perhaps TRBD1 as D (6 bases). V dropped 7 bases and J dropped 7 bases, with 16 bases sitting between them. This CDR3 is built from 13 residues. In germline, CDR1 is SEHNR, CDR2 FQNEAQ (reference sequence). CDR3 coding DNA: TGTGCCAGCACCCCTGCAGGGGAAGCTGGCTACACCTTC. Translated: CASTPAGEAGYTF.

This clone qualifies as medium-sized. The chain has TRBV21-1 and TRBJ2-1; the table's D call of TRBD2 was not tested on the DNA. TRBV21-1 constitutes a pseudogene. This CDR3 is 15 amino acids long. CDR3 sequence (DNA): TGTGCCAGCAGCAAAGCTGAGCGGGGGTCGGGTGAGCAGTTCTTC. This gives the protein CASSKAERGSGEQFF.

The DNA of the CDR3 is TGTGCCTGGAGGGTCCCCGGCAGCCAAGGGAACTATGGCTACACCTTC. The encoded protein is CAWRVPGSQGNYGYTF. V gene TRBV30 combines with J gene TRBJ1-2; D not certain. CDR3 length equals 16 residues. Germline CDR1 and CDR2: GTSNPN and SVGIG (reference sequence). V dropped 3 bases and J dropped 2 bases, with 19 bases sitting between them.